This T cell receptor (beta chain) was retrieved from a study of CD8 T cells in Susac syndrome. Peripheral blood CD8+ and CD4+ T cells were profiled by TCR beta sequencing. Controls were drawn from healthy donors and were matched for age and sex. Random hexamers served to reverse transcribe roughly 0.5 to 1 ug RNA. Amplification of TCR beta CDR3 spanned 54 Vbeta and 13 Jbeta via immunoSEQ multiplex PCR. From the immunoSEQ multiplex PCR reads, TCRdb called clonotypes with MiXCR, one entry per CDR3 protein. The sample yields approximately 110,000 distinct CDR3 sequences, around 94% seen once. V dropped 8 bases and J dropped 1 base, with 10 bases sitting between them. The CDR3 is 13 amino acids. CDR1 LNHDA and CDR2 SQIVND come from the germline V gene (reference sequence).

What was sequenced was CD4+ T cells from PBMCs. The chain uses TRBV19 and TRBJ2-3; D call uncertain. This TCR was recovered from a human donor in good health. The CDR3 is CASGDFGTDTQYF. The CDR3 DNA reads TGTGCCAGTGGGGATTTCGGCACAGATACGCAGTATTTT.